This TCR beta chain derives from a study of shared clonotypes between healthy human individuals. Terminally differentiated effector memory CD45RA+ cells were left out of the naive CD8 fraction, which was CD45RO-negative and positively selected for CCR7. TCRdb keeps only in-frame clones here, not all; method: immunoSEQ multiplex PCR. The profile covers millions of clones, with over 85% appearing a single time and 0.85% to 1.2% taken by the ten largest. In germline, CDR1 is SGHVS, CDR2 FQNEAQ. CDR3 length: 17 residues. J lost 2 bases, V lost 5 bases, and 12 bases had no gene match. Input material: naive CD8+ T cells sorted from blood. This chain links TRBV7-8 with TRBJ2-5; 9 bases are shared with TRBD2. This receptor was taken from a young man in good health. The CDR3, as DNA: TGTGCCAGCAGCCCCCAACTTAGCGGGAGTGGGCAAGAGACCCAGTACTTC. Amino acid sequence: CASSPQLSGSGQETQYF.